Following are 32 T cell receptor beta chains from one sample sequenced in a study of T cell responses to AZD1222 COVID-19 vaccine. The table came from immunoSEQ multiplex PCR; TCRdb's copy has only in-frame clones and leaves some out. The sample includes 140,000 to 150,000 clones, 80% to 90% of them seen just once. The sample in question was peripheral blood, obtained on day 0 of AZD1222 vaccination. These receptors originate from an adult in good health.

As for this clone: Germline and junction disagree at one end, which may indicate a read error. The chain employs TRBV5-1 and TRBJ2-3; 8 nucleotides agree with TRBD1. CDR1 and CDR2 from the germline V gene are SGHRS and YFSETQ. This CDR3 comprises 17 residues. The CDR3 DNA sequence: TGCGCCAGCCGCTTACTGAACAGGGGGGCCGACGCAGATACGCAGTATTTT. It is translated as CASRLLNRGADADTQYF.

The rearrangement uses TRBV28 and TRBJ1-5, with D unclear. CDR3 length: 13 residues. V lost 3 bases and J lost 6, with 9 bases in between. Germline CDR1 MDHEN, CDR2 SYDVKM. The CDR3 DNA reads as TGTGCCAGCAGTTTGTTTCAAGGTCAGCCCCAGCATTTT. Residues: CASSLFQGQPQHF.

This clone was seen only once. The CDR3 DNA sequence: TGTGCCAGCAGCTTAGGTCTAGGGTTGAGGGAGCAGTACTTC. Translation gives CASSLGLGLREQYF. The gene calls are TRBV11-2 and TRBJ2-7; D gene unclear. Trimming shortened V by 1 base and J by 7 bases, and 14 bases separated the two germline ends. The CDR3 runs to 14 residues. Germline loops: CDR1 SGHAT, CDR2 FQNNGV.

The chain couples TRBV6-5 to TRBJ1-2; TRBD1 might be the D (6 bases). The CDR3 covers 15 residues. V dropped 0 bases and J dropped 8 bases, with 16 bases sitting between them. Germline CDR1 reads MNHEY; CDR2 reads SVGAGI. Written as DNA, the CDR3 is TGTGCCAGCAGTTACTCCCGGGGGGCTATATTAGGCTACACCTTC. Encoded protein: CASSYSRGAILGYTF.

J is TRBJ2-1 and V is TRBV3-1 (or the pseudogene TRBV3-2); weak D call: TRBD1 (6 bases). The length of the CDR3 is 16 residues. Germline V lookup: CDR1 LGHDT, CDR2 YNNKEL (reference sequence). V lost 0 bases and J 4 bases, leaving 13 bases between the germline ends. The chain's CDR3 is CASSQDRRTDYNEQFF. The DNA of the CDR3 is TGTGCCAGCAGCCAAGATCGGAGGACAGATTACAATGAGCAGTTCTTC.

The rearrangement links TRBV19 to TRBJ2-2, with 13 bases identical to TRBD2. The V segment lost 1 base and the J segment 3 bases; nucleotides outside the gene matches: 2. Germline assignment: CDR1 LNHDA and CDR2 SQIVND (reference sequence). The CDR3 has 17 residues. CDR3 nucleotide sequence: TGTGCCAGTAGTATAGCCGGACTAGCGGGGGACACCGGGGAGCTGTTTTTT. It is translated as CASSIAGLAGDTGELFF.

The V and J genes are TRBV5-5 and TRBJ1-1; the D is unclear. This CDR3 is 14 amino acids long. The germline V and J ends were trimmed by 2 bases and 5 bases, with 13 bases remaining between them. Germline lookup yields CDR1 SGHKS and CDR2 YYEKEE (reference sequence). CDR3 amino acids: CASSFSPAGTEAFF. DNA for the CDR3: TGTGCCAGCAGCTTTTCTCCCGCGGGGACTGAAGCTTTCTTT.

The chain joins TRBV5-4 to TRBJ2-7, with 10 bases identical to TRBD2. The CDR3 extends over 14 amino acids. Trimming cost V 3 bases and J 6 bases; bases outside gene matches: 6. Germline V gives CDR1 SGHNT, CDR2 YYREEE (reference sequence). CDR3 protein: CASSSLAGVREQYF. The CDR3 DNA is TGTGCCAGCAGCTCCCTAGCGGGAGTCCGCGAGCAGTACTTC.

The chain joins TRBV15 to TRBJ1-2; D is undetermined. CDR1 is LNHNV and CDR2 is YYDKDF in the germline V gene (reference sequence). V was shortened by 1 base and J by 4 bases, with 10 bases between the two germline ends. The length of the CDR3 is 14 residues. CDR3 nucleotides: TGTGCCACCAGCAGAGTTGTTGCCGCCTATGGCTACACCTTC. Translating gives CATSRVVAAYGYTF.

The J gene is TRBJ2-1, the V gene TRBV11-2; 9 nucleotides agree with TRBD1. CDR1 is SGHAT and CDR2 is FQNNGV in the germline V gene. V gave up 4 bases and J gave up 3 bases; unmatched junction bases: 7. The CDR3 spans 16 residues. CDR3 in DNA: TGTGCCAGCAGCTCGATGGGGACAGGGTTCTACAATGAGCAGTTCTTC. Translation gives CASSSMGTGFYNEQFF. Complete variable domain (other parts from reference TRBV11-2 and TRBJ2-1): EAGVAQSPRYKIIEKRQSVAFWCNPISGHATLYWYQQILGQGPKLLIQFQNNGVVDDSQLPKDRFSAERLKGVDSTLKIQPAKLEDSAVYLCASSSMGTGFYNEQFFGPGTRLTVL.

The chain combines TRBV2 with TRBJ2-7, with D perhaps TRBD1 or TRBD2 (6 bases each). The CDR3 sequence is 14 residues long. Germline values: CDR1 SNHLY, CDR2 FYNNEI. Trimming stripped 3 bases from V and 7 bases from J, with 16 bases between. CDR3 sequence (DNA): TGTGCCAGCAGTGAGAATTTAGGAGGGGGAGAGCAGTACTTC. This translates into CASSENLGGGEQYF.

A word on this clone: Distinct nucleotide sequences in the sample also encode this CDR3. The chain employs TRBV29-1 and TRBJ2-2; D may be TRBD1 or TRBD2 (6 bases each). This CDR3 spans 14 amino acids. V gave up 4 bases and J gave up 2 bases, with 11 bases separating them. Germline V gene lookup returns CDR1 SQVTM and CDR2 ANQGSEA. Here the CDR3 reads CSVVAGTNTGELFF. The CDR3 DNA reads TGCAGCGTTGTGGCGGGGACAAACACCGGGGAGCTGTTTTTT.

This clone appeared once. The J gene is TRBJ1-1, the V gene TRBV5-1, with unresolved D. The CDR3 contains 15 residues. V was trimmed by 4 bases and J by 0 bases, leaving 13 bases between them. Germline V gives CDR1 SGHRS, CDR2 YFSETQ. The CDR3 nucleotides read TGCGCCAGCAGCGAAGGACGAAACATGAACACTGAAGCTTTCTTT. Encoded protein: CASSEGRNMNTEAFF.

This clone was detected once. The chain is built from TRBV2 and TRBJ2-2; weak D call: TRBD2 (6 bases). Germline V gene sequence: CDR1 SNHLY, CDR2 FYNNEI. The V end lost 2 bases, the J end lost 2 bases, and 18 bases lay between the germline ends. This CDR3 is built from 18 residues. The CDR3 nucleotides read TGTGCCAGCAGTGAATTCAATGTGCTCGCGGGAAACACCGGGGAGCTGTTTTTT. Protein: CASSEFNVLAGNTGELFF.

The gene calls are TRBV3-1 (or the pseudogene TRBV3-2) and TRBJ2-5, with D perhaps matching TRBD1 (6 bases). Trimming left V 4 bases short and J 3 bases short, with 15 bases between. CDR3 length: 15 residues. The germline V gene has CDR1 LGHDT and CDR2 YNNKEL (reference sequence). The CDR3 coding sequence is TGTGCCAGCAGCCGAGACAGGATTCTCGAAGAGACCCAGTACTTC. Protein: CASSRDRILEETQYF.

The chain uses TRBV2 and TRBJ1-1; a weak D match, TRBD1 (6 bases). The germline gives CDR1 SNHLY, CDR2 FYNNEI. The CDR3 extends over 13 amino acids. V lost 10 bases and J lost 3, with 15 bases in between. CDR3 region: CAKRGAEDTEAFF. For the CDR3, the DNA is TGTGCCAAAAGGGGGGCTGAGGACACTGAAGCTTTCTTT.

This chain links TRBV18 with TRBJ2-7; 11 nucleotides match TRBD2. This CDR3 has 20 amino acids. Germline V gives CDR1 KGHSH, CDR2 LQKENI. V was clipped by 2 bases and J by 1 base; unmatched bases: 16. The CDR3 coding sequence is TGTGCCAGCTCACCAAGAACTAGCGGGGGCCCAATTTATCGATCCTACGAGCAGTACTTC. Protein: CASSPRTSGGPIYRSYEQYF.

V gene TRBV5-1 combines with J gene TRBJ2-3; 8 nucleotides agree with TRBD2. This CDR3 region has 16 residues. V trimming: 4 bases; J trimming: 0 bases; junction bases outside the gene matches: 7. CDR1 SGHRS and CDR2 YFSETQ come from the germline V gene. Here the CDR3 reads CASSAMGGRSTDTQYF. The CDR3 DNA is TGCGCCAGCAGCGCCATGGGCGGGAGGAGCACAGATACGCAGTATTTT.

As to this clone: The sample has other DNA sequences that encode this CDR3 too. V gene TRBV3-1 (or the pseudogene TRBV3-2) combines with J gene TRBJ1-6; 9 bases map to TRBD1. CDR1 and CDR2 (germline): LGHDT, YNNKEL (reference sequence). J was trimmed by 9 bases and V by 3 bases; bases with no gene match: 3. The CDR3 loop spans 14 amino acids. For the CDR3, the DNA is TGTGCCAGCAGCCAGCGGGACAGGGTTTCACCCCTCCACTTT. This gives the protein CASSQRDRVSPLHF.

The rearrangement joins TRBV3-1 (or the pseudogene TRBV3-2) to TRBJ2-7, with 8 bases identical to TRBD2. V lost 1 base, J lost 3 bases, and 8 bases stayed unmatched. Germline CDR1 LGHDT, CDR2 YNNKEL (reference sequence). This CDR3 has 16 residues. CDR3 amino acids: CASSQVRGAFFYEQYF. The CDR3 nucleotides are TGTGCCAGCAGCCAAGTGCGGGGGGCCTTCTTCTACGAGCAGTACTTC.

Only a few counts were recorded for this clone. The rearrangement links TRBV7-2 to TRBJ1-5; 7 bases align to TRBD1. The V gene's germline CDR1 is SGHTA and CDR2 FQGNSA. There are 17 residues in the CDR3. V shed 5 bases and J 0 bases; nucleotides not matched to a gene: 10. DNA for the CDR3: TGTGCCAGCAGCCCCACCAAGACAGGGAATAGCAATCAGCCCCAGCATTTT. Amino acids: CASSPTKTGNSNQPQHF.

The chain couples TRBV28 to TRBJ1-1, with 8 bases lining up with TRBD1. The CDR3 loop spans 15 amino acids. V was clipped by 6 bases and J by 1 base; unmatched bases: 7. From germline, CDR1 is MDHEN and CDR2 SYDVKM. In DNA form, the CDR3 reads TGTGCCAGCAGCCGTCCCGGGACAGGGAACACTGAAGCTTTCTTT. Translated, it gives CASSRPGTGNTEAFF.

The CDR3 DNA sequence: TGTGCCTGGAGTGTAGCAGTGGGCTACACCTTC. Translating it yields CAWSVAVGYTF. J is TRBJ1-2 and V is TRBV30; D remains ambiguous. The CDR3 contains 11 residues. CDR1 and CDR2 (germline): GTSNPN, SVGIG (reference sequence). Trimming left V 0 bases short and J 8 bases short, with 7 bases between.

The gene calls are TRBV28 and TRBJ2-7, with D possibly matching TRBD1 (6 bases). V shed 8 bases and J shed 6 bases, with 17 bases lying between them. The CDR3 sequence is 13 residues long. CDR1 is MDHEN, CDR2 SYDVKM, per germline. The CDR3 DNA sequence: TGTGCCAGCCGGGACACCGAGGGCCCCGAGCAGTACTTC. Translated, it gives CASRDTEGPEQYF.

CDR3 region: CASSAGPGNQPQHF. CDR3 nucleotides: TGTGCCAGCAGCGCGGGGCCGGGCAATCAGCCCCAGCATTTT. V and J are TRBV7-9 and TRBJ1-5, with TRBD1 as a possible D gene (5 bases). CDR1 SEHNR and CDR2 FQNEAQ come from the germline V gene (reference sequence). The CDR3 covers 14 residues. V lost 5 bases, J lost 2 bases, and 10 bases lay in between.

This chain's CDR3 is CASSSARTGGASPLHF. The CDR3 nucleotides read TGTGCCAGCAGCTCCGCCCGGACAGGGGGCGCTTCACCCCTCCACTTT. The chain employs TRBV5-4 and TRBJ1-6; 11 bases are a match to TRBD1. CDR1 and CDR2 from the germline V gene are SGHNT and YYREEE (reference sequence). V lost 3 bases to trimming and J lost 9 bases; unmatched junction nucleotides: 8. This CDR3 has 16 amino acids.

The chain links TRBV2 to TRBJ2-3; 11 bases fit TRBD2. Per germline, CDR1 SNHLY and CDR2 FYNNEI. The CDR3 covers 16 residues. With 6 bases clipped from V and 4 bases from J, the junction kept 9 bases outside the gene matches. In DNA form, the CDR3 reads TGTGCCAGCAGCAACTCACTAGCGGGAGCGGCAGATACGCAGTATTTT. Translation gives CASSNSLAGAADTQYF. Supplemented by reference TRBV2 and TRBJ2-3, the full variable domain reads EPEVTQTPSHQVTQMGQEVILRCVPISNHLYFYWYRQILGQKVEFLVSFYNNEISEKSEIFDDQFSVERPDGSNFTLKIRSTKLEDSAMYFCASSNSLAGAADTQYFGPGTRLTVL.

V usage is TRBV19 and J usage is TRBJ1-2, with 9 bases that match TRBD1. J gave up 4 bases and V 5 bases, and 5 bases lay outside the gene matches. The CDR3 consists of 14 residues. Germline lookup yields CDR1 LNHDA and CDR2 SQIVND (reference sequence). The CDR3 loop is CASSRDRASYGYTF. CDR3 nucleotides: TGTGCCAGTAGTCGGGACAGGGCTTCCTATGGCTACACCTTC. The variable domain in full, with the rest retrieved from reference TRBV19 and TRBJ1-2, is DGGITQSPKYLFRKEGQNVTLSCEQNLNHDAMYWYRQDPGQGLRLIYYSQIVNDFQKGDIAEGYSVSREKKESFPLTVTSAQKNPTAFYLCASSRDRASYGYTFGSGTRLTVV.

The V and J genes are TRBV6-6 and TRBJ2-7, with a possible D match to TRBD1 (6 bases). CDR1 and CDR2 (germline): MNHNY, SVGAGI (reference sequence). There are 14 residues in the CDR3. V lost 2 bases and J lost 1, with 9 bases in between. The CDR3 nucleotides read TGTGCCAGCAGTTACACTGACAGGTCCTACGAGCAGTACTTC. Its protein is CASSYTDRSYEQYF.

This sequence joins TRBV19 and TRBJ2-3, with D possibly called TRBD1 or TRBD2 (5 bases each). The V gene's germline CDR1 is LNHDA and CDR2 SQIVND (reference sequence). Trimming stripped 7 bases from V and 2 bases from J, with 10 bases between. The CDR3 runs 13 residues. CDR3 nucleotides: TGTGCCAGTACTCTCGGGACCACAGATACGCAGTATTTT. Encoded protein: CASTLGTTDTQYF.

The chain combines TRBV5-1 with TRBJ2-2; 9 nucleotides match TRBD2. V trimming: 2 bases; J trimming: 7 bases; junction bases outside the gene matches: 3. CDR3 length: 14 amino acids. From germline, CDR1 is SGHRS and CDR2 YFSETQ. The CDR3 loop is CASSLGTSIGELFF. The CDR3 DNA sequence: TGCGCCAGCAGCTTAGGGACTAGCATCGGGGAGCTGTTTTTT.

The chain links TRBV3-1 (or the pseudogene TRBV3-2) to TRBJ1-4; no clear D gene. This CDR3 region has 14 residues. CDR1 is LGHDT and CDR2 is YNNKEL in the germline V gene (reference sequence). Trimming shortened V by 0 bases and J by 5 bases, and 7 bases separated the two germline ends. CDR3 residues: CASSQEWENEKLFF. In DNA form, the CDR3 reads TGTGCCAGCAGCCAAGAGTGGGAGAATGAAAAACTGTTTTTT.